Listed below are T cell receptor beta chains from one sample, sequenced in a study of T cell repertoires in cytomegalovirus infection. MiXCR, applied by TCRdb to the reads, yields one record per CDR3 protein. The sample has roughly 720,000 distinct CDR3 sequences; roughly 36% are singletons. The specimen sequenced was PBMCs. These receptors came from a human donor in good health (CMV status not recorded). Some clones in this sample may be carry-over from other donors' samples. Both conserved end residues are part of each CDR3. Fields, in order: CDR3 DNA, CDR3 protein, J gene, CDR3 length, V gene, clone size, D gene. The D gene is left open where the match is weak. Some rows mark clone size as missing; the rest say once, few, many or name a class of expanded clone.

DNA: TGTGCCAGCAGCTCCCGACCACTCCGGGAGACCCAGTACTTC
CDR3: CASSSRPLRETQYF
J: TRBJ2-5
length: 14
V: TRBV7-8
size: few
D: -

DNA: TGTGCCAGCGGGGGAATACTATTCTCTGGGGCCAACGTCCTGACTTTC
CDR3: CASGGILFSGANVLTF
J: TRBJ2-6
length: 16
V: TRBV2
size: few
D: -

DNA: TGTGCCAGCAGTTTATTTCGGTTGGGTGCGGGGGTCAACACCGGGGAGCTGTTTTTT
CDR3: CASSLFRLGAGVNTGELFF
J: TRBJ2-2
length: 19
V: TRBV28
size: -
D: TRBD2

DNA: TGTGCCAGCATCAGGGGATACACCGGGGAGCTGTTTTTT
CDR3: CASIRGYTGELFF
J: TRBJ2-2
length: 13
V: TRBV2
size: -
D: -

DNA: TGTGCCAGCAGTTCCCCGGGCGAACAGGGGAGGGATTCACCCCTCCACTTT
CDR3: CASSSPGEQGRDSPLHF
J: TRBJ1-6
length: 17
V: TRBV27
size: -
D: TRBD1

DNA: TGTGCCAGTAGTCTGCGGGGGGTTTTTTACAATGAGCAGTTCTTC
CDR3: CASSLRGVFYNEQFF
J: TRBJ2-1
length: 15
V: TRBV19
size: few
D: TRBD2

DNA: TGTGCCAGCAGCTTAGAGTGGGAGGGAAACAATGAGCAGTTCTTC
CDR3: CASSLEWEGNNEQFF
J: TRBJ2-1
length: 15
V: TRBV11-3
size: -
D: TRBD2

DNA: TGTGCCAGCAGTGAAGGGAATAGGATCCAAGAGACCCAGTACTTC
CDR3: CASSEGNRIQETQYF
J: TRBJ2-5
length: 15
V: TRBV2
size: -
D: -

DNA: TGCAGTGCGGCCAATAGCGGGGGGGCCGCAAATACGCAGTATTTT
CDR3: CSAANSGGAANTQYF
J: TRBJ2-3
length: 15
V: TRBV20-1
size: -
D: TRBD2

DNA: TGTGCCAGCAGTTTATCCCCCCCAGGCCCGCTGAGGACAGGGGACGAGCAGTACTTC
CDR3: CASSLSPPGPLRTGDEQYF
J: TRBJ2-7
length: 19
V: TRBV27
size: -
D: TRBD1

DNA: TGCGCCAGCAGCCAAGATTTCGGCAGGTTGGTTGGTGAAGCTTTCTTT
CDR3: CASSQDFGRLVGEAFF
J: TRBJ1-1
length: 16
V: TRBV4-1
size: -
D: -

DNA: TGTGCCAGCAGCTTAAATGAGGGGTCCTATATCCAATACGAGCAGTACTTC
CDR3: CASSLNEGSYIQYEQYF
J: TRBJ2-7
length: 17
V: TRBV7-6
size: many
D: -

DNA: TGTGCCACCAGTGATGGGGGGCAGGTTAATGAAAAACTGTTTTTT
CDR3: CATSDGGQVNEKLFF
J: TRBJ1-4
length: 15
V: TRBV24-1
size: -
D: -

DNA: TGTGCCAGCAGGTCCAACAGTCGCGAGCAGTTCTTC
CDR3: CASRSNSREQFF
J: TRBJ2-1
length: 12
V: TRBV12-3/TRBV12-4
size: -
D: -

DNA: TGTGCCAGTATGGCGGGACTAGCGGGGCCCACAGATACGCAGTATTTT
CDR3: CASMAGLAGPTDTQYF
J: TRBJ2-3
length: 16
V: TRBV19
size: few
D: TRBD2

DNA: TGTGCCAGTACGAGGACAGGGGATGACACTGAAGCTTTCTTT
CDR3: CASTRTGDDTEAFF
J: TRBJ1-1
length: 14
V: TRBV19
size: -
D: TRBD1

DNA: TGTGCCAGCAGTACGACCCGGGTGAACACTGAAGCTTTCTTT
CDR3: CASSTTRVNTEAFF
J: TRBJ1-1
length: 14
V: TRBV6-5
size: -
D: -

DNA: TGTGCCAGCAGCTTAGTTTGGTCCGGCACAGATACGCAGTATTTT
CDR3: CASSLVWSGTDTQYF
J: TRBJ2-3
length: 15
V: TRBV11-2
size: -
D: -